Listed here is a single T cell receptor (beta chain). These data belong to a study of CD4 and CD8 cells across lung adenocarcinoma regions. TCRdb re-derived calls from the PCR reads in MiXCR, one entry per CDR3 protein. The data hold about 5,700 distinct CDR3 sequences, with 50% observed a single time. Samples came from patients with localized non-small cell lung adenocarcinoma. The CDR3 extends over 15 amino acids. The J segment lost 2 bases and the V segment lost 0 bases, leaving 2 bases of the junction unmatched. From germline, CDR1 is MNHEY and CDR2 SVGAGI. V usage is TRBV6-5 and J usage is TRBJ2-3; 7 nucleotides match TRBD2. Sequenced material: CD4+ T cells from the margin of a lung tumor. The sequence derives from a male donor with lung adenocarcinoma. The CD4 and CD8 labels of this study may be unreliable. The CDR3 DNA reads as TGTGCCAGCAGTTACTCTAGGGACTACACAGATACGCAGTATTTT. It is translated as CASSYSRDYTDTQYF.